This T cell receptor beta chain appears in the sequencing data of a study of OX40 agonist ivuxolimab in advanced cancers. Libraries were prepared by immunoSEQ multiplex PCR; TCRdb keeps only in-frame clonotypes and omits some of them. The sample carries approximately 54,000 clones, about 91% recorded once. Study findings and constraints: In CD8+ T cells, expanded clones were on average more numerous than in CD4+. Researchers did not establish what antigens the expanded peripheral T cells target.

Exclusion applied to patients with autoimmune disease history or systemic immunosuppression. V dropped 5 bases and J dropped 0; count of bases not matched to a gene: 5. Germline V gene data show CDR1 as LNHDA and CDR2 as SQIVND (reference sequence). This CDR3 has 17 residues. As regards this clone: Its antigen is unidentified.

The sequenced sample was CD4+ or CD8+ T cells sorted from blood, obtained in a trial of the OX40 agonist ivuxolimab. The chain joins TRBV19 to TRBJ2-1; 12 bases line up with TRBD2. The sequence was collected from an adult with an advanced solid tumor such as melanoma, head and neck, liver or kidney cancer. CDR3 sequence: CASSSTSGRNSYNEQFF. CDR3 DNA sequence: TGTGCCAGTAGTTCTACTAGCGGGAGGAACTCCTACAATGAGCAGTTCTTC.